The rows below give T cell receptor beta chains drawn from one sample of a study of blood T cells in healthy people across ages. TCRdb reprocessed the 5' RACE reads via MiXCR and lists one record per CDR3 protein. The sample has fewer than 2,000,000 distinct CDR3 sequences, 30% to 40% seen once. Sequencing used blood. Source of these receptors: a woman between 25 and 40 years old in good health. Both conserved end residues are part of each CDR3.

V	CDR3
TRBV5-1	CASSLARGGGSRDTQYF
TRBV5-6	CASTSDTSYNEQFF
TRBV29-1	CSATTGMNTEAFF
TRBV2	CASRRTENQETQYF
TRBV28	CASRPTGGPYEQYF
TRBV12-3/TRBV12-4	CASSFKSRDRGIGGTQYF
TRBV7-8	CASPSTSGRFPDEQFF
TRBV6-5	CASSPGTGSPYEQYF
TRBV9	CASSGAGDNERFF
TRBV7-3	CARSLRQGQEHF
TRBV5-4	CASSLAAAGLLSGANVLTF
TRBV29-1	CSVASPRAYEQYF
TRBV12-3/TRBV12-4	CASSFAPDLGDTQYF
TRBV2	CASSAGIFADAQYF
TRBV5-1	CASPPGEGETQYF
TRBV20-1	CSASAEGRANTDTQYF
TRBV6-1	CASSERAHRETGSYNEQFF
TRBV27	CANSSYSDMMWDTQYF
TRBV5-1	CASSVPFTGQETQYF
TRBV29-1	CSVGETEAFF
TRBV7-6	CASSQTPTGAEAFF
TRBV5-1	CASSYRGVDEQFF
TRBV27	CASSLVVLAGETSTDTQYF
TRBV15	CATSRDKEVAGYTF
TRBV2	CASRDYTGETQYF
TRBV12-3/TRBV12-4	CASMPDLASYEQYF
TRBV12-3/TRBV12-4	CASSLTADDEQYF
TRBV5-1	CASSFGQKNTGELFF
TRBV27	CASTSLVGTVNEQYF
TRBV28	CASSRTPSSYEQYF
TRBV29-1	CSVVGIGQVRDNEQFF
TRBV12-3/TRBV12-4	CASSHRRLDGYTF
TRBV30	CAWSGGSWLGEQYF
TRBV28	CASCQALRELFF
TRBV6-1	CALNRAGPYEQYF
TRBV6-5	CASSYYGQGAQETQYF
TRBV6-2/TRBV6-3	CASSTVPTGARGYTF
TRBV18	CASSAGTGSQQYF
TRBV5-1	CASSRFWALYCNEQFF
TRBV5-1	CASSSGELTDTQYF
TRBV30	CAWSGLTGDGTEAFF
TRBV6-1	CASSQTGDTDTQYF
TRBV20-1	CSASRDSLHNEQFF
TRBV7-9	CASSAMDISNYGYTF
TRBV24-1	CATGLTGSYNEQFF